What follows is one T cell receptor (beta chain) and its context. Antigen: not known. A much bigger clone sits one base away, suggesting this may be a read error. These data come from a study of T cells in Graves' hyperthyroidism and ophthalmopathy. Overall study results and limits: Clonotypes that were expanded in thyroid above 0.001 mostly appeared in blood too. The model foresaw ophthalmopathy a median around seven months prior to onset.

Clinical symptoms, serum thyroxine and TRAb, thyroid ultrasound and orbital computed tomography were used for the diagnoses. Researchers took RNA transcripts and amplified the TCR beta CDR3 regions from them. Carried out on the TCR CDR3, a first-round RT-PCR used the HTBI primer set. TCRdb called the multiplex PCR reads again in MiXCR, with one record for every CDR3 protein. This table has 350,000 to 400,000 distinct CDR3 sequences, 14% to 15% appearing once. The source is a woman in her twenties or thirties with Graves' hyperthyroidism. Sequenced sample: blood.

Here the CDR3 DNA reads TGTGCCAGCAGTCCAGTTTCTCGACGGCCCCAGCATTTT. Protein product: CASSPVSRRPQHF. V and J are TRBV28 and TRBJ1-5; D gene ambiguous. V was clipped by 5 bases and J by 9 bases, with 14 bases between them. Germline CDR1 reads MDHEN; CDR2 reads SYDVKM. The CDR3 is 13 residues long.